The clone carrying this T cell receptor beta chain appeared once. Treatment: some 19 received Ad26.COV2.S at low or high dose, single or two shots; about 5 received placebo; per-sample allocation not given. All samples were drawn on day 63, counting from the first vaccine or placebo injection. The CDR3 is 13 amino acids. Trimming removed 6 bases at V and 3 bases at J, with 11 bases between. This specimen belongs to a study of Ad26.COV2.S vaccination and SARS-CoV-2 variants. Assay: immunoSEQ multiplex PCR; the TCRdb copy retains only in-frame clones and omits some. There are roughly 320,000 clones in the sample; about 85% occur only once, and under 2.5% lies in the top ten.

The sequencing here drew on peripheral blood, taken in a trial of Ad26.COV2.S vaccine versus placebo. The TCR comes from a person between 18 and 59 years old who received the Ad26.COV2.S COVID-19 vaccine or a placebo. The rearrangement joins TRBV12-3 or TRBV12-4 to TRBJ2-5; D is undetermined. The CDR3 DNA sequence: TGTGCCAGCAGCTCGGACCAGAAAGAGACCCAGTACTTC. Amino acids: CASSSDQKETQYF.